The entry that follows covers one T cell receptor beta chain sequence. In the authors' workflow: Reference gene primers were amplified, and this amplification served to estimate nucleated cell counts. Using immunoSEQ multiplex PCR, the repertoire was profiled, and TCRdb retains in-frame clones only, with some absent. V and J calls and clone size follow that table, whereas D and trimming were derived from the DNA. In the table there are roughly 130,000 clones, 84% of which are singletons. Self-reported history from a screening survey and questionnaire set each donor's cohort. This CDR3 is 13 amino acids long. Germline lookup yields CDR1 SGDLS and CDR2 YYNGEE. Trimming removed 4 bases from V and 5 bases from J, with 10 bases in between. These data belong to a study of blood T cell repertoires in COVID-19. In the study overall: Collection of acute and convalescent COVID-19 samples took place in the United States, Italy and Spain. PBMCs, B-cell-depleted T cells, or T cells provided the cDNA or gDNA that made up the material.

The chain joins TRBV9 to TRBJ1-3; no definite D call. This TCR was recovered from a man aged 35 to 55 with acute COVID-19. Sequenced material: PBMCs or T cells enriched from blood (not recorded which). The CDR3 nucleotides read TGTGCCAGCAGCACCGGGAGCCGAAACACCATATATTTT. Translating it yields CASSTGSRNTIYF.